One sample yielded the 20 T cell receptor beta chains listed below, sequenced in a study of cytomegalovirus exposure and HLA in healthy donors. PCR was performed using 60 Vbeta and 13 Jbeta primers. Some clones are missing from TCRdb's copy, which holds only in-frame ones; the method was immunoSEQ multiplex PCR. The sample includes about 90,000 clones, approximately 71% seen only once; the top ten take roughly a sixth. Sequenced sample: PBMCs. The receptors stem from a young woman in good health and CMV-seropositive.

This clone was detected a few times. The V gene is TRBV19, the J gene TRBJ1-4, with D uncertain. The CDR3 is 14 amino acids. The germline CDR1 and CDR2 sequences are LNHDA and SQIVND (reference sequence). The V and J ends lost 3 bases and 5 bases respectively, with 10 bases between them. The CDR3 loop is CASSMGGFNEKLFF. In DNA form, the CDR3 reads TGTGCCAGTAGTATGGGAGGGTTCAATGAAAAACTGTTTTTT.

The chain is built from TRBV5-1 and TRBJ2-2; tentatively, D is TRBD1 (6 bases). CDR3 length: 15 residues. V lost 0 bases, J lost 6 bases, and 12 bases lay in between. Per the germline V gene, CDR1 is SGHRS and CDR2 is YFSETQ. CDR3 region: CASSLETGDAGELFF. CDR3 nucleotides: TGCGCCAGCAGCTTGGAGACAGGCGACGCCGGGGAGCTGTTTTTT.

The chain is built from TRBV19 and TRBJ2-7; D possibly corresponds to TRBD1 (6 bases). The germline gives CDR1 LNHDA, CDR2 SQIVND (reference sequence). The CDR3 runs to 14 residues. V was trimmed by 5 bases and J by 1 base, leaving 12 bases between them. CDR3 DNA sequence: TGTGCCAGTAGTGTCGTCAGGGGATCCTACGAGCAGTACTTC. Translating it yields CASSVVRGSYEQYF.

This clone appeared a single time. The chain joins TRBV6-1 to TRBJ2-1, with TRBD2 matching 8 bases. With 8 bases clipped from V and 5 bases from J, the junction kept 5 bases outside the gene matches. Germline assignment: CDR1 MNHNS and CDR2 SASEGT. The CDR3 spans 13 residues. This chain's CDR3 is CASSGTRDNEQFF. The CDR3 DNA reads TGTGCCAGCTCGGGGACTAGGGACAATGAGCAGTTCTTC.

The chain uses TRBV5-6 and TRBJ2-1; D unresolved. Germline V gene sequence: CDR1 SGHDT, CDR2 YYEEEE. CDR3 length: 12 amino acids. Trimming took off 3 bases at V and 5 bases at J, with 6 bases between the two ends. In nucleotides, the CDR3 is TGTGCCAGCAGCTATACAGACAATGAGCAGTTCTTC. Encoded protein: CASSYTDNEQFF.

DNA for the CDR3: TGTGCCAGTAGAGCGGGCTACGAGCAGTACTTC. Translation gives CASRAGYEQYF. The chain links TRBV19 to TRBJ2-7; a weak D match, TRBD2 (6 bases). Trimming took off 6 bases at V and 3 bases at J, with 6 bases between the two ends. Germline CDR1 is LNHDA and CDR2 is SQIVND (reference sequence). The length of the CDR3 is 11 residues.

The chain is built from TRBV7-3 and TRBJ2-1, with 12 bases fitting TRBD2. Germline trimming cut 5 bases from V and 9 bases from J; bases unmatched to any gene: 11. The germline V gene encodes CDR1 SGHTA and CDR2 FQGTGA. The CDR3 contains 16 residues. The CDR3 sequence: CASSPRLAGVLGEQFF. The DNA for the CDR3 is TGTGCCAGCAGCCCAAGACTAGCGGGGGTCCTCGGTGAGCAGTTCTTC.

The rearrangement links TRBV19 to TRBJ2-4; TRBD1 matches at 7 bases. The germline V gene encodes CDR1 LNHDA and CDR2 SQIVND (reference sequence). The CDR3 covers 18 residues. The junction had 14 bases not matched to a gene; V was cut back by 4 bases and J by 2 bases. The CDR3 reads CASSTGTVLLVSKNIQYF. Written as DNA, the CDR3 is TGTGCCAGTAGTACTGGGACAGTCCTTCTGGTGTCCAAAAACATTCAGTACTTC. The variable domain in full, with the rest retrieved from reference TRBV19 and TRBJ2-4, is DGGITQSPKYLFRKEGQNVTLSCEQNLNHDAMYWYRQDPGQGLRLIYYSQIVNDFQKGDIAEGYSVSREKKESFPLTVTSAQKNPTAFYLCASSTGTVLLVSKNIQYFGAGTRLSVL.

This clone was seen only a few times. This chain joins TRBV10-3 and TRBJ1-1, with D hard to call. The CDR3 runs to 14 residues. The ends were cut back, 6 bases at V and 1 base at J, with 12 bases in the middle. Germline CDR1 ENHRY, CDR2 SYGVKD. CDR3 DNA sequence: TGTGCCATCAGCCACAGATTTTGGAACACTGAAGCTTTCTTT. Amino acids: CAISHRFWNTEAFF.

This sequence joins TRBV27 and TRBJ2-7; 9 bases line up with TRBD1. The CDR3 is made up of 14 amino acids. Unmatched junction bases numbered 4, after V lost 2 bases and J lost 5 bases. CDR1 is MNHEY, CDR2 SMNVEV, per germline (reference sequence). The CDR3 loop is CASSLGQGLDEQYF. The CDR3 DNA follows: TGTGCCAGCAGTTTAGGACAGGGGCTCGACGAGCAGTACTTC.

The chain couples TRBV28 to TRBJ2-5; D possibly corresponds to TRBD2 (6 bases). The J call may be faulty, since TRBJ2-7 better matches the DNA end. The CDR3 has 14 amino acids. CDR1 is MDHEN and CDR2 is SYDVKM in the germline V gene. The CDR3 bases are TGTGCCAGCAGCCCCGGGGGAAAAAACTACGAGCAGTACTTC. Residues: CASSPGGKNYEQYF.

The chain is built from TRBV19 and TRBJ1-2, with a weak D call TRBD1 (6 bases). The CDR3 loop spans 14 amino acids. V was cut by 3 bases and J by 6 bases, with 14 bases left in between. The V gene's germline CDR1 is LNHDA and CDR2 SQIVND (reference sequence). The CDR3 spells CASSIPGTTDGYTF. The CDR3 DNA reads TGTGCCAGTAGTATCCCCGGGACAACTGATGGCTACACCTTC.

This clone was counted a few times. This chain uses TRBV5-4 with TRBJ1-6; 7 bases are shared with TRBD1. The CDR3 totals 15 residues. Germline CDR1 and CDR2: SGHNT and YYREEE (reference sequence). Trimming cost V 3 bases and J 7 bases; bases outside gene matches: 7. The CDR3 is CASSSSGTVNSPLHF. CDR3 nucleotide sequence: TGTGCCAGCAGCTCCTCCGGGACAGTGAATTCACCCCTCCACTTT.

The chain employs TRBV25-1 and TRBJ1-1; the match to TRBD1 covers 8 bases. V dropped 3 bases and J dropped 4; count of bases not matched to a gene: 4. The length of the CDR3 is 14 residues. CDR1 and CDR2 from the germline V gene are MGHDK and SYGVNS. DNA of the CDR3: TGTGCCAGCAGTGACTCCGACAGGGGCACTGAAGCTTTCTTT. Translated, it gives CASSDSDRGTEAFF.

This CDR3 is CASSPDRRYEQYF. CDR3 sequence (DNA): TGTGCCAGCAGCCCCGACCGCAGGTACGAGCAGTACTTC. The chain links TRBV13 to TRBJ2-5; D is unresolved. The J call is in doubt because the DNA end fits TRBJ2-7 better. In germline, CDR1 is PRHDT, CDR2 FYEKMQ (reference sequence). The CDR3 loop spans 13 amino acids.

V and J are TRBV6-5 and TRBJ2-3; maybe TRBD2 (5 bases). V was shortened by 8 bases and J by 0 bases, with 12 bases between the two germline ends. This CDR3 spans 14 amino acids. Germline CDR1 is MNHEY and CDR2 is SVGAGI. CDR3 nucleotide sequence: TGTGCCAGCGGACTTAAATGGAGCACAGATACGCAGTATTTT. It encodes CASGLKWSTDTQYF.

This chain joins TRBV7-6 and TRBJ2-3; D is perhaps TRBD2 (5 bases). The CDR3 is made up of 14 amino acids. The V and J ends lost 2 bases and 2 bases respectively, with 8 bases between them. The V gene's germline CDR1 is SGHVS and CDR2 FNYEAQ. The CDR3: CASSLRGNTDTQYF. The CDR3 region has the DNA TGTGCCAGCAGCTTACGGGGAAACACAGATACGCAGTATTTT.

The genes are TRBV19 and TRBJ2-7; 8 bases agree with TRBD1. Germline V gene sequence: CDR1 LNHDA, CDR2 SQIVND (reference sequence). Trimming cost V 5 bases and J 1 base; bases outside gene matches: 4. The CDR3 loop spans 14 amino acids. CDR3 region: CASSPRQGSYEQYF. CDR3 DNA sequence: TGTGCCAGTAGTCCAAGACAGGGGTCCTACGAGCAGTACTTC. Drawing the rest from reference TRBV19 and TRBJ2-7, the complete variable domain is DGGITQSPKYLFRKEGQNVTLSCEQNLNHDAMYWYRQDPGQGLRLIYYSQIVNDFQKGDIAEGYSVSREKKESFPLTVTSAQKNPTAFYLCASSPRQGSYEQYFGPGTRLTVT.

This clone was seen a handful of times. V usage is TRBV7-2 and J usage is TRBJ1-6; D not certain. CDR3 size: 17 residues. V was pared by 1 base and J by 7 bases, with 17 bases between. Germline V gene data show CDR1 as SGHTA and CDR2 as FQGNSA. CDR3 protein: CASSLVPPGVGNSPLHF. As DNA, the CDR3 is TGTGCCAGCAGCTTAGTTCCCCCCGGGGTGGGAAATTCACCCCTCCACTTT.

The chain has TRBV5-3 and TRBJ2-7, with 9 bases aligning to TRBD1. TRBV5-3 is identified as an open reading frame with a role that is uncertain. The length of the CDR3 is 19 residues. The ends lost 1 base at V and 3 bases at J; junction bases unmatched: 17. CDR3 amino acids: CARSLTPGQGLYSDYEQYF. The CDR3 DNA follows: TGTGCCAGAAGCTTGACCCCGGGACAGGGATTATATAGTGACTACGAGCAGTACTTC.